This TCR beta chain was sequenced in a study of blood T cell repertoires in COVID-19. The CDR3 is made up of 14 amino acids. The V gene lost 3 bases and the J gene lost 2 bases, with 10 bases spanning the gap. Germline V CDR1 and CDR2: LGHDT, YNNKEL (reference sequence). As concerns this clone: The identical CDR3 is also encoded by other nucleotide sequences in the sample.

The method was immunoSEQ multiplex PCR; TCRdb's version includes in-frame clones alone and lacks a portion of them. The sample has 200,000 or so clones, approximately 88% seen once. Each exposed participant met a COVID-19 case in the 2 weeks preceding study entry. Material for sequencing was PBMCs or T cells enriched from blood (not recorded which). The V gene is TRBV3-1 (or the pseudogene TRBV3-2), the J gene TRBJ2-5; no definite D call. The receptor comes from a woman aged 25 to 39 who had been exposed to COVID-19. The CDR3 sequence is CASSQGPLQETQYF. The CDR3 nucleotides read TGTGCCAGCAGCCAGGGCCCGTTACAAGAGACCCAGTACTTC.